This T cell receptor (beta chain) came from a study of blood T cell repertoires in COVID-19. Study details: Spain, Italy and the United States supplied samples that represented acute and convalescent COVID-19. From T cells, B-cell-depleted T cells, or PBMCs came the material, which was cDNA or gDNA.

This clone was counted only a few times. The V end was cut by 0 bases, the J end by 0 bases, with 10 bases between. The CDR3 has 16 residues. The V gene's germline CDR1 is SGHRS and CDR2 YFSETQ. The assay was immunoSEQ multiplex PCR, and TCRdb's table has in-frame clones only and misses some. The repertoire consists of about 140,000 clones, with around 86% occurring once and the leading ten covering over 5%. The sequencing sample was made of peripheral blood. V usage is TRBV5-1 and J usage is TRBJ1-3, with a weak D call TRBD1 (6 bases). The receptor was derived from a human donor in a cohort sampled during active COVID-19. The CDR3 region has the DNA TGCGCCAGCAGCTTGGGTGACAGGTCCTCTGGAAACACCATATATTTT. This gives the protein CASSLGDRSSGNTIYF.